Sequencing of this TCR beta chain was carried out in a study of Graves' ophthalmopathy and Graves' hyperthyroidism. Amplification from RNA transcripts yielded the TCR beta CDR3 regions. The authors performed first-round RT-PCR with HTBI primers and then a second-round multiplex PCR. TCRdb used MiXCR to reprocess the multiplex PCR reads, holding one entry per CDR3 protein. The table lists some 410,000 distinct CDR3 sequences, around 20% of them singletons. Germline CDR1 is GTSNPN and CDR2 is SVGIG (reference sequence). Trimming shortened V by 0 bases and J by 6 bases, and 8 bases separated the two germline ends. This CDR3 contains 12 residues. This clonotype was seen only a few times. No antigen is known for it. Aged 18 to 65, the patients with hyperthyroidism had under 2 months' duration and were newly diagnosed. General study findings and limits: Predictions made by the model for ophthalmopathy progression reached approximately 71% sensitivity and just under 75% specificity.

Sequenced: peripheral blood. The clonotype was recovered from a woman under 30 with stable Graves' hyperthyroidism. This chain links TRBV30 with TRBJ1-1; no firm D call. The CDR3 reads CAWSVGNPEAFF. The CDR3 coding sequence is TGTGCCTGGAGTGTGGGGAATCCTGAAGCTTTCTTT.